This T cell receptor beta chain appears in the sequencing data of a study of T cells in localized non-small cell lung cancer. The data were produced by immunoSEQ multiplex PCR, yet TCRdb's version contains in-frame clones alone and is incomplete. This table holds tens of thousands of clones, roughly 80% found once. V lost 5 bases and J 0 bases, leaving 15 bases between the germline ends. Germline CDR1 is SGHRS and CDR2 is YFSETQ. The CDR3 has 17 amino acids. This TCR derives from a male donor older than 55 with stage II squamous cell lung carcinoma. The V and J genes are TRBV5-1 and TRBJ2-6, with a weak D call TRBD1 (6 bases). The specimen comprised peripheral blood, sampled before any cancer treatment. The chain's CDR3 is CASRDSFQVSGANVLTF. CDR3 DNA sequence: TGCGCCAGCAGGGACAGTTTCCAAGTCTCTGGGGCCAACGTCCTGACTTTC.